This T cell receptor beta chain was captured in a study of cytomegalovirus exposure and HLA in healthy donors. Germline loops: CDR1 SGDLS, CDR2 YYNGEE. V lost 4 bases, J lost 3 bases, and 14 bases lay in between. The CDR3 length is 15 residues. A remark on this clone: Its specificity is unknown.

Study outcomes and limitations: A later analysis reportedly found fewer N-insertions in an Asian-associated ancestry cluster than the roughly 700-donor mean. Accurate HLA-A and HLA-B prediction from TCR beta sequences was reported for most subjects.

Primers: 60 Vbeta forward and 13 Jbeta reverse. Under the authors' procedure: The count from a later analysis was 60 million to 85 million unique TCR beta chains, 9.5 million to 11 million of them shared. The assay was immunoSEQ multiplex PCR, and TCRdb's table has in-frame clones only and misses some. V and J calls and clone size are as listed in that table; D and trimming were resolved from the DNA. The sample has roughly 230,000 clones, around nine tenths seen once. This TCR came from a girl under 10 years old in good health and CMV-seronegative. The genes are TRBV9 and TRBJ2-1; D might be TRBD1 (6 bases). Sample: PBMCs. CDR3 sequence: CASSSSTGDYNEQFF. The CDR3 DNA sequence: TGTGCCAGCAGCTCATCGACAGGAGACTACAATGAGCAGTTCTTC.